This TCR beta chain was documented in a study of PD-1 blockade in classical Hodgkin lymphoma. All trial patients relapsed after autologous stem cell transplantation. This CDR3 is 14 amino acids long. V dropped 4 bases and J dropped 4; count of bases not matched to a gene: 5. Per germline, CDR1 SGHRS and CDR2 YFSETQ. Assay: immunoSEQ multiplex PCR; the TCRdb copy retains only in-frame clones and omits some. The sample has roughly 140,000 clones, 78% seen once. The sequence came from a human donor with classical Hodgkin lymphoma. The chain employs TRBV5-1 and TRBJ1-5; the match to TRBD1 covers 7 bases. The sequencing used peripheral blood mononuclear cells (PBMCs), collected before the second cycle of nivolumab. CDR3: CASSPGTVNQPQHF. The CDR3 DNA follows: TGCGCCAGCAGCCCCGGGACAGTTAATCAGCCCCAGCATTTT.